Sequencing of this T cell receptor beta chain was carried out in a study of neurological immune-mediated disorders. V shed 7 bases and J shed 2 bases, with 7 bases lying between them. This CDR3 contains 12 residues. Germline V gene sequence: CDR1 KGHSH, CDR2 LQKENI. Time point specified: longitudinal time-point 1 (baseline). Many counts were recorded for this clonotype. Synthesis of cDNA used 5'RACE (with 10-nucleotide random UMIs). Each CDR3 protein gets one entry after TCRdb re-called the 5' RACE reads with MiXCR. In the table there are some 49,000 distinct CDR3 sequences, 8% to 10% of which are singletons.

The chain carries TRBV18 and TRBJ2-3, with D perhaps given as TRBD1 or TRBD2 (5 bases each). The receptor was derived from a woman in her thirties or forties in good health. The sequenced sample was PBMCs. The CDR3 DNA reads TGTGCCAGCTGGGACCTCACAGATACGCAGTATTTT. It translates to CASWDLTDTQYF. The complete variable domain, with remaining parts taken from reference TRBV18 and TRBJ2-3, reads NAGVMQNPRHLVRRRGQEARLRCSPMKGHSHVYWYRQLPEEGLKFMVYLQKENIIDESGMPKERFSAEFPKEGPSILRIQQVVRGDSAAYFCASWDLTDTQYFGPGTRLTVL.